This T cell receptor (beta chain) was sequenced for a study of blood T cell repertoires in COVID-19. Study at large: The cDNA or gDNA used as material had been derived from T cells, B-cell-depleted T cells, or PBMCs.

In the study's own analysis: From reference gene primer amplification, estimates of nucleated cell counts were derived. Sequencing used immunoSEQ multiplex PCR; TCRdb keeps in-frame clones, though not all of them. V and J calls and clone size are given by that table; D and trimming were obtained from the DNA. The sample shows some 41,000 clones, roughly 90% of them seen only once. V shed 6 bases, J shed 5 bases, and the junction held 6 bases outside the gene matches. In germline, CDR1 is SNHLY, CDR2 FYNNEI. This CDR3 has 16 amino acids. This TCR derives from a human donor in a cohort sampled during active COVID-19. The chain links TRBV2 to TRBJ2-1, with 14 bases that match TRBD2. Input material: peripheral blood. The chain's CDR3 is CASRTGLAGGHNEQFF. CDR3 bases: TGTGCCAGCAGGACCGGACTAGCGGGGGGACACAATGAGCAGTTCTTC.